This T cell receptor beta chain was captured in a study of CD8 T cells in Susac syndrome. RNA, at about 0.45 to 1 ug, was reverse transcribed with random hexamers. Amplification of TCR beta CDR3 spanned 54 Vbeta and 13 Jbeta via immunoSEQ multiplex PCR. TCRdb re-called the immunoSEQ multiplex PCR reads with MiXCR, one entry per CDR3 protein. This sample carries roughly 50,000 distinct CDR3 sequences, more than 85% of them seen once, and the ten largest clones take around 0.4%. Trimming left V 9 bases short and J 5 bases short, with 20 bases between. CDR1 is LNHNV and CDR2 is YYDKDF in the germline V gene (reference sequence). The CDR3 consists of 14 residues.

Sequencing input: CD8+ T cells from PBMCs. The chain is built from TRBV15 and TRBJ2-7; D may be TRBD1 (5 bases). This clonotype was obtained from a human donor in good health. The DNA for the CDR3 is TGTGCCACGGAAGACAGTTCTCTCCGGGACGAGCAGTACTTC. Protein product: CATEDSSLRDEQYF.